This entry is about one TCR beta chain. The antigen remains unidentified. The sample originates from a study of cytomegalovirus exposure and HLA in healthy donors. CDR3 size: 18 residues. Trimming shortened V by 4 bases and J by 1 base, and 22 bases separated the two germline ends. Germline CDR1 and CDR2: MNHEY and SMNVEV (reference sequence). Whole-study results and caveats: Highly shared sequence variants in one cluster were likely a sequencing artifact. In a later analysis, an Asian-associated ancestry cluster reportedly showed fewer N-insertions than the 666-donor mean. Later analysis demonstrated an association between a missense DCLRE1C variant and TCR beta V- and J-gene trimming. By HLA locus, TCR association rates varied in a later analysis, with DRB1 showing the most and HLA-C the fewest.

The PCR employed 60 Vbeta primers together with 13 Jbeta primers. The table came from immunoSEQ multiplex PCR; TCRdb's copy has only in-frame clones and leaves some out. The sample comprises around 100,000 clones, around 84% of which are singletons, and roughly 4.3% rests with the top ten. The sample comprised PBMCs. The V call is TRBV27, the J call TRBJ2-5; D perhaps matches TRBD1 (6 bases). This clonotype was obtained from a woman between 35 and 50 years old in good health and CMV-seropositive. CDR3 nucleotide sequence: TGTGCCAGCAGTTCACCTATGCTCAACTCGGACAGCCAAGAGACCCAGTACTTC. This encodes CASSSPMLNSDSQETQYF.